This TCR beta chain was sequenced in a study of post-analysis software for immune sequencing data. Study-wide findings and caveats: Normalized Chao1 diversity was significantly reduced in patients versus controls. Those samples that were prepared in the same batch co-clustered strongly by F measure. When patients were compared with controls, about five TRBV segments were more frequent, TRBV5-6, TRBV5-1 and TRBV20-1 among them.

For this clonotype: Its antigen is currently unknown.

Unique molecular identifiers tagged the TCR beta cDNA libraries. Each CDR3 protein gets one entry after TCRdb re-called the PCR reads with MiXCR. The data contain 740,000 or so distinct CDR3 sequences, around 50% of them singletons. The germline V and J ends were trimmed by 3 bases and 3 bases, with 14 bases remaining between them. Germline values: CDR1 ENHRY, CDR2 SYGVKD. This CDR3 has 15 amino acids. This receptor was obtained from a girl between 10 and 17 years old with multiple sclerosis. The sample consisted of blood. The V gene is TRBV10-3, the J gene TRBJ1-2, with D hard to call. This CDR3 is CAISEIHGVDYGYTF. The CDR3, as DNA: TGTGCCATCAGTGAAATTCACGGGGTGGACTATGGCTACACCTTC.